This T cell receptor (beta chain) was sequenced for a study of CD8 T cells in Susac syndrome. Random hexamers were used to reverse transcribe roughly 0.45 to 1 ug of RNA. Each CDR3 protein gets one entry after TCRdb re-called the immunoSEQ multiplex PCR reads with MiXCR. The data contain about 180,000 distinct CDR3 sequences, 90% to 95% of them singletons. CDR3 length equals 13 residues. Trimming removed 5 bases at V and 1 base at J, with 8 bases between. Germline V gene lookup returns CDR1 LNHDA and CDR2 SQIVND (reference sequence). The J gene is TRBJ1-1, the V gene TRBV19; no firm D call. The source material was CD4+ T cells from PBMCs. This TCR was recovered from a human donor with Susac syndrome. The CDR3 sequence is CASSPEWNTEAFF. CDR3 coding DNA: TGTGCCAGTAGTCCGGAATGGAACACTGAAGCTTTCTTT.